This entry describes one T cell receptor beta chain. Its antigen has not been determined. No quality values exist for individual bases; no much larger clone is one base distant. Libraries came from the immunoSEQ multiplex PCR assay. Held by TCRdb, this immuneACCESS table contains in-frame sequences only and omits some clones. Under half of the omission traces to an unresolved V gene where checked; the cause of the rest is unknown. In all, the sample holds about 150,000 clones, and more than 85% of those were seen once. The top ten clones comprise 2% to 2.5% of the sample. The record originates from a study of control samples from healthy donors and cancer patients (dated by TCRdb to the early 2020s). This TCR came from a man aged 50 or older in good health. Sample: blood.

CDR3 sequence: CATSKGDRYGYTF. The bases are TGTGCCACCAGTAAGGGGGACCGGTATGGCTACACCTTC. The rearrangement joined TRBV24-1 to TRBJ1-2; the best D guess is TRBD1, with 6 bases matching. According to the germline V gene, CDR1 reads KGHDR and CDR2 reads SFDVKD. Spanning cysteine to phenylalanine, the CDR3 consists of 13 amino acids. The entry retains the CDR3 DNA only, 39 bases that are in frame from base 1. Between the V and J ends, shortened by 6 bases and 5 bases respectively, the junction contains 12 bases.